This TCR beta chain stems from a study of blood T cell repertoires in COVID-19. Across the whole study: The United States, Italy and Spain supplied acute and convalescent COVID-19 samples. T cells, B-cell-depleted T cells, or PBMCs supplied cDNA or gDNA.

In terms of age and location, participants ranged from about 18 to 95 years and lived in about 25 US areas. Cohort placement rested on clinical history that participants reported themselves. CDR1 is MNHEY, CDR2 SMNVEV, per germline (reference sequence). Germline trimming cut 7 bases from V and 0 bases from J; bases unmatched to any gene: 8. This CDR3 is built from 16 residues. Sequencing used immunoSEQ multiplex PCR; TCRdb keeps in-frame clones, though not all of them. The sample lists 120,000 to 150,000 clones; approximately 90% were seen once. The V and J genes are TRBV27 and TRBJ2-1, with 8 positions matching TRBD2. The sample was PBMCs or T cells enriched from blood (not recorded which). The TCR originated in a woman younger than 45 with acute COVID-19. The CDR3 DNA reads TGTGCCAGCACGTCCTTAGCGGGAAGCTCCTACAATGAGCAGTTCTTC. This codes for CASTSLAGSSYNEQFF.